The clone carrying this T cell receptor (beta chain) was seen only a few times. Its antigen remains unknown. Germline CDR1 MGHDK, CDR2 SYGVNS. The CDR3 has 18 residues. V was shortened by 4 bases and J by 0 bases, with 16 bases between the two germline ends. As the library was built, unique molecular identifiers were attached to individual cDNA molecules. One entry per CDR3 protein results from TCRdb running MiXCR on the 5' RACE reads. The sample carries 110,000 or so distinct CDR3 sequences, 19% recorded once. This sample was taken from a study of human T cells and chemical hapten exposure. Findings and caveats of the study: Among TCRs, those above 1 in 1000 frequency were unaffected by DPC sensitization.

Total RNA was extracted from unfractionated whole blood. This clonotype was sampled from a human donor in good health. The genes are TRBV25-1 and TRBJ2-6, with unresolved D. The CDR3 region is CASSGGKGFNSGANVLTF. For the CDR3, the DNA is TGTGCCAGCAGTGGGGGAAAGGGTTTTAACTCTGGGGCCAACGTCCTGACTTTC. The complete variable domain, with remaining parts taken from reference TRBV25-1 and TRBJ2-6, reads EADIYQTPRYLVIGTGKKITLECSQTMGHDKMYWYQQDPGMELHLIHYSYGVNSTEKGDLSSESTVSRIRTEHFPLTLESARPSHTSQYLCASSGGKGFNSGANVLTFGAGSRLTVL.